This T cell receptor (beta chain) comes out of a study of shared clonotypes between healthy human individuals. Study-wide background: Donors had three CD4 naive, three CD4 memory, two CD8 naive and one CD8 memory plate apiece.

TCRdb keeps only in-frame clones here, not all; method: immunoSEQ multiplex PCR. This sample has roughly 2.1 million clones; 85% to 95% occur once, and the top ten carry about 1.8%. CD45RO negativity and positive selection for CCR7 defined naive CD8 cells, a population that excluded terminally differentiated effector memory CD45RA+ cells. Trimming pared 5 bases from V and 6 bases from J, leaving 11 bases between. Germline lookup yields CDR1 LGHNA and CDR2 YSLEER. The CDR3 has 13 amino acids. This TCR was recovered from a man aged 18 to 35 in good health. Some clones in this sample may be carry-over from other donors' samples. This chain links TRBV4-3 with TRBJ2-1; D uncertain. Sequencing was carried out using naive CD8+ T cells from PBMCs. In DNA form, the CDR3 reads TGCGCCAGCAGCATTGTACGCTCCAATGAGCAGTTCTTC. This translates into CASSIVRSNEQFF.